The 10 T cell receptor beta chains below all came from one sample that was sequenced in a study of blood T cell repertoires in COVID-19. The data were produced by immunoSEQ multiplex PCR, yet TCRdb's version contains in-frame clones alone and is incomplete. The sample includes about 97,000 clones, around 80% of them seen just once. The sequencing sample was made of peripheral blood. These receptors were obtained from a man between 65 and 80 years old with acute or convalescent COVID-19.

The chain recombines TRBV9 with TRBJ1-1, with TRBD1 matching over 9 bases. This CDR3 region has 16 residues. Unmatched junction bases numbered 12, after V lost 4 bases and J lost 5 bases. Looked up from germline, CDR1 is SGDLS and CDR2 is YYNGEE. The CDR3 sequence is CASSPNPDRGKTEAFF. CDR3 nucleotides: TGTGCCAGCAGCCCAAACCCTGACAGGGGGAAGACTGAAGCTTTCTTT.

CDR3 coding DNA: TGTGCCAGCAGTCTTCAGGGGAGCTCCTACAATGAGCAGTTCTTC. This gives the protein CASSLQGSSYNEQFF. The chain carries TRBV6-4 and TRBJ2-1; D perhaps matches TRBD1 (6 bases). This CDR3 spans 15 amino acids. Germline assignment: CDR1 MRHNA and CDR2 SNTAGT. V was clipped by 5 bases and J by 0 bases, with 11 bases between them.

The chain employs TRBV27 and TRBJ1-3; the D is unclear. Germline V gene sequence: CDR1 MNHEY, CDR2 SMNVEV (reference sequence). This CDR3 comprises 16 residues. With 4 bases removed from V and 3 bases from J, the gap between germline ends came to 16 bases. The CDR3 is CASSSRGPVGGNTIYF. DNA of the CDR3: TGTGCCAGCAGTTCCCGCGGGCCGGTCGGTGGAAACACCATATATTTT.

This sequence joins TRBV3-1 (or the pseudogene TRBV3-2) and TRBJ2-7; D perhaps matches TRBD2 (5 bases). This CDR3 spans 11 amino acids. Germline CDR1 is LGHDT and CDR2 is YNNKEL (reference sequence). The V end lost 5 bases, the J end lost 7 bases, and 9 bases lay between the germline ends. As DNA, the CDR3 is TGTGCCAGCAGCGTACGACTAGAGCAGTACTTC. Translation: CASSVRLEQYF.

Here the CDR3 reads CASSFGGAVNTEAFF. CDR3 sequence (DNA): TGTGCCAGCAGTTTTGGGGGGGCGGTGAACACTGAAGCTTTCTTT. The chain links TRBV28 to TRBJ1-1; weak D call: TRBD1 (6 bases). The V gene's germline CDR1 is MDHEN and CDR2 SYDVKM. The CDR3 sequence is 15 residues long. Trimming cost V 3 bases and J 0 bases, with 11 bases left between them.

This rearrangement joins TRBV6-1 to TRBJ2-7, with 10 nucleotides matching TRBD1. Germline CDR1 reads MNHNS; CDR2 reads SASEGT. The V and J ends lost 1 base and 5 bases, in that order; junction bases with no gene match: 11. The CDR3 covers 17 residues. The DNA for the CDR3 is TGTGCCAGCAGTGAAGGGAATCCGGGACAGGGGATCCACGAGCAGTACTTC. It translates to CASSEGNPGQGIHEQYF.

The rearrangement uses TRBV28 and TRBJ1-2; TRBD1 might be the D (5 bases). The CDR3 sequence is 13 residues long. V lost 6 bases and J lost 4, with 12 bases in between. The germline V gene has CDR1 MDHEN and CDR2 SYDVKM. The CDR3: CASRDTLSYGYTF. The DNA of the CDR3 is TGTGCCAGCAGGGACACCCTCAGCTATGGCTACACCTTC.

CDR3 in amino acids: CSASASRNQPQHF. CDR3 nucleotides: TGCAGTGCTAGTGCATCCCGCAATCAGCCCCAGCATTTT. This chain connects TRBV20-1 to TRBJ1-5; D is uncertain. This CDR3 comprises 13 residues. V gave up 3 bases and J gave up 2 bases, with 8 bases separating them. Germline-derived CDR1 and CDR2 are DFQATT and SNEGSKA (reference sequence).

The table lists this clone with a few counts. The chain uses TRBV6-2 or TRBV6-3 and TRBJ1-2, with 7 nucleotides matching TRBD1. Germline loops: CDR1 MNHEY, CDR2 SVGEGT. CDR3 length: 16 residues. V trimming: 6 bases; J trimming: 4 bases; junction bases outside the gene matches: 14. The CDR3 sequence is CASSPMVAGTAYGYTF. The CDR3 coding sequence is TGTGCCAGCAGCCCTATGGTTGCCGGGACAGCCTATGGCTACACCTTC.

This clone came up once. This rearrangement joins TRBV28 to TRBJ1-5, with D maybe TRBD1 (6 bases). With 6 bases removed from V and 4 bases from J, the gap between germline ends came to 13 bases. The length of the CDR3 is 14 residues. CDR1 is MDHEN and CDR2 is SYDVKM in the germline V gene. This CDR3 is CASSPGQWNQPQHF. The CDR3 nucleotides read TGTGCCAGCAGCCCAGGACAGTGGAATCAGCCCCAGCATTTT.